This TCR beta chain was recovered during a study of blood T cell repertoires in COVID-19. This clone has just one count. V lost 0 bases and J lost 2; bases outside the gene matches: 7. CDR3 length: 17 residues. Germline CDR1 and CDR2: LNHDA and SQIVND (reference sequence). Method: immunoSEQ multiplex PCR; TCRdb's copy keeps in-frame clones and lacks some. The sample yields approximately 200,000 clones, roughly four fifths seen once. This TCR was sampled from a man aged 35-49 years who had recovered from COVID-19. The chain links TRBV19 to TRBJ2-1, with 7 nucleotides matching TRBD2. Input material: PBMCs or T cells enriched from blood (not recorded which). As DNA, the CDR3 is TGTGCCAGTAGTATAGACCCTAGCGGATATACCTACAATGAGCAGTTCTTC. It translates to CASSIDPSGYTYNEQFF.